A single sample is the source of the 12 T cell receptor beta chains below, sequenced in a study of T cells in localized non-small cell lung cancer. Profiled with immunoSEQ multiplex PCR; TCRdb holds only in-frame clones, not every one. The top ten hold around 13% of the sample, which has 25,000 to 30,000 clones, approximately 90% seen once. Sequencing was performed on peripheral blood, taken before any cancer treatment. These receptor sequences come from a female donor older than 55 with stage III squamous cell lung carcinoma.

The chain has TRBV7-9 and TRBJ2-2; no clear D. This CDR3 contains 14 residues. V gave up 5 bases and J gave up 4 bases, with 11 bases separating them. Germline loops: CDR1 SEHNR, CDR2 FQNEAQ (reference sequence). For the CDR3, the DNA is TGTGCCAGCAGCCTGGAAGGGTTCACCGGGGAGCTGTTTTTT. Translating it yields CASSLEGFTGELFF.

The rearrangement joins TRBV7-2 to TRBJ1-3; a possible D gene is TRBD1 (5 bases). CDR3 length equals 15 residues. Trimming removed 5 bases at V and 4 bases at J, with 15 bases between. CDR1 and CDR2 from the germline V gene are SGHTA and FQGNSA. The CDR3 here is CASSPQWGIGNTIYF. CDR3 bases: TGTGCCAGCAGCCCACAGTGGGGGATAGGAAACACCATATATTTT.

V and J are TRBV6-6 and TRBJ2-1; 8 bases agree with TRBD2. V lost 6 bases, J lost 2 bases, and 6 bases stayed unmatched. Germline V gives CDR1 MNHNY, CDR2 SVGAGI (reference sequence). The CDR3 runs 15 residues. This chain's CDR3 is CASREGRGAYNEQFF. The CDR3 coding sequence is TGTGCCAGCAGAGAAGGGCGGGGGGCCTACAATGAGCAGTTCTTC.

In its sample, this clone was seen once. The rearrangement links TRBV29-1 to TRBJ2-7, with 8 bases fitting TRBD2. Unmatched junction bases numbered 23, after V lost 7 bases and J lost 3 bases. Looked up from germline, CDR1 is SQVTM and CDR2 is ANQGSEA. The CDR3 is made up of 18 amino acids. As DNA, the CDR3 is TGCAGCGCTTTCGGGGGACTAGAGCGAGCTGGAGGTAACTACGAGCAGTACTTC. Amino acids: CSAFGGLERAGGNYEQYF.

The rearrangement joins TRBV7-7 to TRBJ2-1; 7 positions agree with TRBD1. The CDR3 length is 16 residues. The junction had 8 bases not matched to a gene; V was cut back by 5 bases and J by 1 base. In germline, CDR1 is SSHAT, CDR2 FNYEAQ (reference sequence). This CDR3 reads CASSATGTASYNEQFF. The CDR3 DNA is TGTGCCAGCAGCGCAACCGGGACAGCTTCCTACAATGAGCAGTTCTTC. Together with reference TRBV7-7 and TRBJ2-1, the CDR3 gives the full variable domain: GAGVSQSPRYKVTKRGQDVTLRCDPISSHATLYWYQQALGQGPEFLTYFNYEAQPDKSGLPSDRFSAERPEGSISTLTIQRTEQRDSAMYRCASSATGTASYNEQFFGPGTRLTVL.

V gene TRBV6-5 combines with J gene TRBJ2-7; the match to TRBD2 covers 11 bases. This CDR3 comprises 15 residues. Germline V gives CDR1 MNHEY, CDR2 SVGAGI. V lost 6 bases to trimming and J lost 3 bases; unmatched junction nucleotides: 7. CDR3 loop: CASRAIAGGFYEQYF. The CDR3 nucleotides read TGTGCCAGCAGGGCCATAGCGGGGGGGTTCTACGAGCAGTACTTC.

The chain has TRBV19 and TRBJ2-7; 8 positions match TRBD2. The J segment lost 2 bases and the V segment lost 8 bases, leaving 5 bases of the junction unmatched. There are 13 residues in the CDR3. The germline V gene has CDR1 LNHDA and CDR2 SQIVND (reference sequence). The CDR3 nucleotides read TGTGCCAGTCCGGGAGGGAGACCCTACGAGCAGTACTTC. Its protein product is CASPGGRPYEQYF. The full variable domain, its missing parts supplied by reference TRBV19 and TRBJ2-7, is DGGITQSPKYLFRKEGQNVTLSCEQNLNHDAMYWYRQDPGQGLRLIYYSQIVNDFQKGDIAEGYSVSREKKESFPLTVTSAQKNPTAFYLCASPGGRPYEQYFGPGTRLTVT.

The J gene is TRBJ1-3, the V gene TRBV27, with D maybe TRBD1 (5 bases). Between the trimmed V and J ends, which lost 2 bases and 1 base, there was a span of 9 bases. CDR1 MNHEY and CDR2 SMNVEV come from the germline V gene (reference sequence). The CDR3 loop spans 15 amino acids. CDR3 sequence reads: CASSLVRGSGNTIYF. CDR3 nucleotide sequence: TGTGCCAGCAGTTTAGTTAGGGGTTCTGGAAACACCATATATTTT.

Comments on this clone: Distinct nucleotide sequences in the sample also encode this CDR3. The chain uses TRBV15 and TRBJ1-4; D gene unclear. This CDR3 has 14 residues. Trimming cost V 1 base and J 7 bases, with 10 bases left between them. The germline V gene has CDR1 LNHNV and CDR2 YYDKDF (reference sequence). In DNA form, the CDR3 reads TGTGCCACCAGCAGAGCAGGAGGACCTGAAAAACTGTTTTTT. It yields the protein CATSRAGGPEKLFF.

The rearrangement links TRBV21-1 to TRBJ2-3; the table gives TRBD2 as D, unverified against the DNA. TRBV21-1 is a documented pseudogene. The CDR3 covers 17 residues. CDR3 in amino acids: CASSKALAGGRTDTQYF. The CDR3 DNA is TGTGCCAGCAGCAAAGCGTTAGCGGGAGGGCGGACAGATACGCAGTATTTT.

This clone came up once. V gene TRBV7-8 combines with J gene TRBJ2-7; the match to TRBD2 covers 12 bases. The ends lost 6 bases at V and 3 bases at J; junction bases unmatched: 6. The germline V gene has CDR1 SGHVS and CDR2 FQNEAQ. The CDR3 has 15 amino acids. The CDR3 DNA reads TGTGCCAGCAGTTCTAGCGGGAGGGCTTACTACGAGCAGTACTTC. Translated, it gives CASSSSGRAYYEQYF.

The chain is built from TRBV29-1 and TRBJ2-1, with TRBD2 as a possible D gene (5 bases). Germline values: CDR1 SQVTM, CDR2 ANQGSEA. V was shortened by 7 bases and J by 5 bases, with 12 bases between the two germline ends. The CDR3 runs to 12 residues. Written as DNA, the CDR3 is TGCAGCGCTAAACCTAGCCACAATGAGCAGTTCTTC. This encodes CSAKPSHNEQFF.